This T cell receptor beta chain was sequenced during a study of shared clonotypes between healthy human individuals. Clones were sequenced by immunoSEQ multiplex PCR, and TCRdb holds only the in-frame ones, with some missing. The sample holds 70,000 to 95,000 clones; 62% are singletons and the top ten take under 65%. Regarding this clone: What it binds is unknown.

The CDR3 runs 13 residues. CDR1 and CDR2 (germline): LNHDA, SQIVND (reference sequence). Trimming removed 6 bases from V and 4 bases from J, with 10 bases in between. Whole-study findings and limits: Sequencing depth was a factor that was expected to affect clonotype sharing among donors. Some naive CD4 clonotypes, roughly 4.5%, turned up in common across several donors.

Sequenced material: memory CD8+ T cells sorted from blood. Subset specified: CD45RO+ cells pooled with CCR7-negative TemRA cells. This chain uses TRBV19 with TRBJ2-1; D is possibly TRBD1 (6 bases). The sequence was obtained from a man younger than 45 in good health. The CDR3 spells CASSLDSYNEQFF. CDR3 nucleotide sequence: TGTGCCAGTAGCCTGGACAGTTACAATGAGCAGTTCTTC.